This T cell receptor (beta chain) was identified in a study of OX40 agonist ivuxolimab in advanced cancers. Method: immunoSEQ multiplex PCR; TCRdb's copy keeps in-frame clones and lacks some. The table shows about 12,000 clones, with about 81% occurring only once. This receptor was taken from an adult with an advanced solid tumor such as melanoma, head and neck, liver or kidney cancer. Material: CD4+ or CD8+ T cells sorted from blood, obtained in a trial of the OX40 agonist ivuxolimab.

CDR3 DNA sequence: TGTGCCAGCAGCCGATGGACTAGCGGCCAAGAGACCCAGTACTTC. Residues: CASSRWTSGQETQYF. The chain carries TRBV7-6 and TRBJ2-5; the match to TRBD2 covers 10 bases. The length of the CDR3 is 15 residues. Trimming at V came to 5 bases and at J to 1 base, leaving 4 bases not matched to a gene. CDR1 is SGHVS, CDR2 FNYEAQ, per germline.